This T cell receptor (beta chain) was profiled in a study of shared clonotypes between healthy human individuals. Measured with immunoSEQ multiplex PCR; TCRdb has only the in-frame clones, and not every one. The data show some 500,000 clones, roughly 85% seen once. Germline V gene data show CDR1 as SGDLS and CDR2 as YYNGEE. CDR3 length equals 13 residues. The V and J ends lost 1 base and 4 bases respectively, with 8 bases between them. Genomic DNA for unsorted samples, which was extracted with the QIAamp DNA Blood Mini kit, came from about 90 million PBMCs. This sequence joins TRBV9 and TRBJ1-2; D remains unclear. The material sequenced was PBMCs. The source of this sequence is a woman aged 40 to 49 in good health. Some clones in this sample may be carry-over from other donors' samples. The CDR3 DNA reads TGTGCCAGCAGCGTATCCGAGACCTATGGCTACACCTTC. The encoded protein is CASSVSETYGYTF.